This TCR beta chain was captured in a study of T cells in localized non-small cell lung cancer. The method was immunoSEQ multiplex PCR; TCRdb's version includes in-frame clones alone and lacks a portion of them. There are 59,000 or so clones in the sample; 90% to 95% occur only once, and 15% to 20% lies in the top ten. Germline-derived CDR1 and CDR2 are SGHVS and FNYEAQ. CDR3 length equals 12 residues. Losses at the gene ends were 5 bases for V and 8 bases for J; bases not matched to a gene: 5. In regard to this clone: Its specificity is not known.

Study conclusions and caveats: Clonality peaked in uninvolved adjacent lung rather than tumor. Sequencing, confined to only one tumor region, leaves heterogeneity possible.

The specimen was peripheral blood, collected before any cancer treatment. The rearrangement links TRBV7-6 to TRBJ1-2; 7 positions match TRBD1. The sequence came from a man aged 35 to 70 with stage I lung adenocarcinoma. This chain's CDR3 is CASSQTGFGYTF. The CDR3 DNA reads TGTGCCAGCAGCCAGACAGGGTTCGGCTACACCTTC.